This entry concerns a single T cell receptor beta chain. Sorting defined conventional CD4 T cells as CD4+CD127+. These data originate in a study of B cell selection in AIRE deficiency. TCRdb's copy holds only in-frame clones and misses some; the assay was immunoSEQ multiplex PCR. The top ten hold about 0.2% of the sample, which has about 23,000 clones, about 98% seen once. With 6 bases removed from V and 9 bases from J, the gap between germline ends came to 9 bases. Germline V CDR1 and CDR2: MDHEN, SYDVKM. This CDR3 has 10 amino acids. V and J are TRBV28 and TRBJ2-7, with D possibly being TRBD2 (5 bases). Sequenced sample: conventional CD4+ T cells sorted from PBMCs. The origin of this receptor is a human donor with AIRE deficiency. The CDR3 region has the DNA TGTGCCAGCAGCGGGGAAAGGCAGTACTTC. Protein sequence: CASSGERQYF. Full variable domain (remainder filled in from reference TRBV28 and TRBJ2-7): DVKVTQSSRYLVKRTGEKVFLECVQDMDHENMFWYRQDPGLGLRLIYFSYDVKMKEKGDIPEGYSVSREKKERFSLILESASTNQTSMYLCASSGERQYFGPGTRLTVT.